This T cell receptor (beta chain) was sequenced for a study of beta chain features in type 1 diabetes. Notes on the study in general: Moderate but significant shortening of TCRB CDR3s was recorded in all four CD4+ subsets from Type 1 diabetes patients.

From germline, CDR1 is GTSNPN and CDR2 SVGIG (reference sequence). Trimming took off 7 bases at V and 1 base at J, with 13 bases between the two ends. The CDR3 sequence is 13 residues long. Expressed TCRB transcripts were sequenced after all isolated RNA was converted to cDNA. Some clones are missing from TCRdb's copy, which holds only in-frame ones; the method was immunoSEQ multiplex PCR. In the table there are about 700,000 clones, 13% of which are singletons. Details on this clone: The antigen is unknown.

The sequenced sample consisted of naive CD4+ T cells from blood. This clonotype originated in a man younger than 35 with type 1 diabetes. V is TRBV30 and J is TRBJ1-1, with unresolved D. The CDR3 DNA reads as TGTGCCTCCGCCAGGCAGCCGAACACTGAAGCTTTCTTT. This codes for CASARQPNTEAFF. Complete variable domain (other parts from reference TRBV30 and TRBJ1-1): SQTIHQWPATLVQPVGSPLSLECTVEGTSNPNLYWYRQAAGRGLQLLFYSVGIGQISSEVPQNLSASRPQDRQFILSSKKLLLSDSGFYLCASARQPNTEAFFGQGTRLTVV.